This T cell receptor beta chain was sequenced during a study of blood T cell repertoires in COVID-19. TCRdb's table, derived via immunoSEQ multiplex PCR, lists solely in-frame clones and lacks some. The sample holds about 230,000 clones, roughly 88% seen once. CDR1 and CDR2 from the germline V gene are LNHNV and YYDKDF (reference sequence). The V and J ends lost 5 bases and 5 bases, in that order; junction bases with no gene match: 4. This CDR3 comprises 13 residues. Sequenced material: peripheral blood. The genes are TRBV15 and TRBJ1-2; 8 bases fit TRBD1. The sequence was collected from a man aged 35 to 55 with acute or convalescent COVID-19. The CDR3 nucleotides read TGTGCCACCAGCTTGGACAGGGAGTATGGCTACACCTTC. As protein: CATSLDREYGYTF.